These 24 T cell receptor beta chains were all obtained from the same sample, sequenced in a study of CD8 T cells in ankylosing spondylitis. TCRdb analysed the 5' RACE reads with MiXCR anew, one entry per CDR3 protein. The sample lists some 95,000 distinct CDR3 sequences; 8.8% were seen once. The sequencing input was blood, either unsorted or a sorted T cell fraction (not recorded which). Receptor source: a male donor with ankylosing spondylitis or in good health (not recorded which).

This clonotype was picked up many times. The chain recombines TRBV28 with TRBJ1-2; no reliable D call. Per the germline V gene, CDR1 is MDHEN and CDR2 is SYDVKM. The CDR3 is 14 amino acids. V was cut by 6 bases and J by 2 bases, with 13 bases left in between. The CDR3 DNA sequence: TGTGCCAGCAGCCTAAGTCCGGGGAACTATGGCTACACCTTC. Translating it yields CASSLSPGNYGYTF.

At least ten counts were recorded for this clonotype. The chain combines TRBV7-8 with TRBJ2-3, with no clear D. The CDR3 runs 18 residues. Per the germline V gene, CDR1 is SGHVS and CDR2 is FQNEAQ. The V end was cut by 5 bases, the J end by 4 bases, with 25 bases between. The CDR3: CASSPTLPQHGVADTQYF. The CDR3 DNA reads as TGTGCCAGCAGCCCGACCTTGCCCCAGCATGGGGTTGCAGATACGCAGTATTTT.

This clonotype appeared many times. The chain has TRBV20-1 and TRBJ1-4, with 7 bases fitting TRBD1. The germline gives CDR1 DFQATT, CDR2 SNEGSKA (reference sequence). The trim removed 5 bases at V and 4 bases at J, leaving 4 bases unmatched. CDR3 length equals 13 residues. The CDR3 sequence is CSAETGSNEKLFF. CDR3 sequence (DNA): TGCAGTGCTGAGACAGGGAGTAATGAAAAACTGTTTTTT.

This clonotype showed up many times. This chain connects TRBV20-1 to TRBJ1-1; 7 positions agree with TRBD1. The V and J ends lost 6 bases and 6 bases, in that order; junction bases with no gene match: 7. Germline-derived CDR1 and CDR2 are DFQATT and SNEGSKA (reference sequence). The CDR3 totals 12 residues. The CDR3 region is CSAWKGTAEAFF. The CDR3 nucleotides read TGCAGTGCATGGAAGGGGACAGCTGAAGCTTTCTTT.

A few counts support this clonotype. CDR3 nucleotides: TGTGCCAGCAGCTTACCCGAAGTAGCGGGAGGGACAGATACGCAGTATTTT. This encodes CASSLPEVAGGTDTQYF. V is TRBV7-2 and J is TRBJ2-3; 11 bases match TRBD2. The CDR3 consists of 17 residues. Germline values: CDR1 SGHTA, CDR2 FQGNSA. V gave up 2 bases and J gave up 3 bases; unmatched junction bases: 7.

There are many counts of this clonotype. The chain is built from TRBV24-1 and TRBJ2-3; D is possibly TRBD1 (7 bases). The CDR3 extends over 15 amino acids. Germline V gives CDR1 KGHDR, CDR2 SFDVKD. V lost 5 bases to trimming and J lost 1 base, with 12 bases between them. The CDR3 bases are TGTGCCACCAGTGTCCGCGGGACAGGCACAGATACGCAGTATTTT. Amino acids: CATSVRGTGTDTQYF.

This clonotype was picked up many times. The chain joins TRBV7-8 to TRBJ2-1, with 8 bases identical to TRBD2. From germline, CDR1 is SGHVS and CDR2 FQNEAQ. The length of the CDR3 is 15 residues. The junction had 4 bases not matched to a gene; V was cut back by 0 bases and J by 6 bases. The DNA for the CDR3 is TGTGCCAGCAGCTTAGCGTCAGCGGGGGTCAATGAGCAGTTCTTC. It translates to CASSLASAGVNEQFF.

The table lists this clonotype with many counts. As DNA, the CDR3 is TGTGCCAGCAGCTTGGAATCTTCGGATACGCAGTATTTT. Protein product: CASSLESSDTQYF. The chain carries TRBV5-6 and TRBJ2-3; D gene ambiguous. This CDR3 comprises 13 residues. The germline V gene encodes CDR1 SGHDT and CDR2 YYEEEE. Deletions cut 0 bases from V and 6 bases from J, with 8 bases between.

This clonotype was detected a few times. This chain joins TRBV20-1 and TRBJ2-7, with TRBD1 matching over 8 bases. The CDR3 loop spans 13 amino acids. J gave up 2 bases and V 1 base, and 1 base lay outside the gene matches. Germline assignment: CDR1 DFQATT and CDR2 SNEGSKA (reference sequence). CDR3 sequence reads: CSARGQGPYEQYF. Here the CDR3 DNA reads TGCAGTGCTAGAGGACAGGGGCCCTACGAGCAGTACTTC.

The rearrangement links TRBV24-1 to TRBJ1-1, with D possibly being TRBD1 (5 bases). Germline V CDR1 and CDR2: KGHDR, SFDVKD. The CDR3 covers 14 residues. V was trimmed by 3 bases and J by 6 bases, leaving 13 bases between them. CDR3 loop: CATSDTAGRAEAFF. The CDR3 bases are TGTGCCACCAGTGATACGGCGGGCAGGGCTGAAGCTTTCTTT.

This clonotype was picked up many times. The chain is built from TRBV7-8 and TRBJ2-1; 7 positions agree with TRBD2. V trimming: 1 base; J trimming: 1 base; junction bases outside the gene matches: 4. The germline V gene has CDR1 SGHVS and CDR2 FQNEAQ. CDR3 length: 16 residues. CDR3 sequence: CASSLGMRGSYNEQFF. The CDR3 DNA follows: TGTGCCAGCAGCTTAGGGATGCGGGGGTCCTACAATGAGCAGTTCTTC.

The table lists this clonotype with many counts. This chain uses TRBV3-1 with TRBJ2-6, with D unclear. The germline CDR1 and CDR2 sequences are LGHDT and YNNKEL (reference sequence). This CDR3 is built from 17 residues. V was trimmed by 1 base and J by 0 bases, leaving 10 bases between them. The CDR3: CASSQGQSSSGANVLTF. The CDR3, as DNA: TGTGCCAGCAGCCAAGGGCAGTCTAGCTCTGGGGCCAACGTCCTGACTTTC.

In this sample, this clonotype turned up many times. V usage is TRBV20-1 and J usage is TRBJ1-2; possibly TRBD1 for D (6 bases). The CDR3 runs 13 residues. The germline V and J ends were trimmed by 4 bases and 4 bases, with 13 bases remaining between them. Germline CDR1 reads DFQATT; CDR2 reads SNEGSKA (reference sequence). The CDR3 coding sequence is TGCAGTGCTAAGCGACAGGACCTCTATGGCTACACCTTC. This translates into CSAKRQDLYGYTF.

This clonotype appeared many times. The rearrangement links TRBV5-1 to TRBJ2-5, with TRBD2 identical over 7 bases. The CDR3 covers 15 residues. Germline loops: CDR1 SGHRS, CDR2 YFSETQ. The ends lost 4 bases at V and 2 bases at J; junction bases unmatched: 8. This CDR3 is CASSDASGPQETQYF. The CDR3 DNA follows: TGCGCCAGCAGCGATGCTAGCGGACCACAAGAGACCCAGTACTTC.

This clonotype was detected ten times or more. V is TRBV12-3 or TRBV12-4 and J is TRBJ2-3, with D perhaps matching TRBD2 (5 bases). V gave up 8 bases and J gave up 0 bases, with 12 bases separating them. The CDR3 sequence is 14 residues long. CDR3 region: CASGRGHSTDTQYF. DNA for the CDR3: TGTGCCAGCGGTCGGGGTCATAGCACAGATACGCAGTATTTT.

This clonotype was detected many times. The V call is TRBV2, the J call TRBJ2-2; TRBD1 matches at 7 bases. There are 18 residues in the CDR3. Germline assignment: CDR1 SNHLY and CDR2 FYNNEI. Trimming cost V 4 bases and J 0 bases; bases outside gene matches: 11. The CDR3 protein is CASSASDRAFANTGELFF. DNA of the CDR3: TGTGCCAGCAGTGCTTCTGACAGGGCTTTCGCGAACACCGGGGAGCTGTTTTTT.

This chain links TRBV3-1 with TRBJ2-1, with D maybe TRBD2 (7 bases). CDR1 LGHDT and CDR2 YNNKEL come from the germline V gene (reference sequence). This CDR3 has 16 residues. The germline V and J ends were trimmed by 4 bases and 4 bases, with 17 bases remaining between them. DNA of the CDR3: TGTGCCAGCAGCCCGAACCGGGGGCGGGGGTACAATGAGCAGTTCTTC. Its protein is CASSPNRGRGYNEQFF.

This clonotype occurred many times. The CDR3 sequence: CASSSPGGIYGYTF. For the CDR3, the DNA is TGTGCCAGCAGTTCCCCAGGGGGTATCTATGGCTACACCTTC. The V call is TRBV27, the J call TRBJ1-2; 7 bases line up with TRBD1. Germline V gene data show CDR1 as MNHEY and CDR2 as SMNVEV (reference sequence). This CDR3 has 14 amino acids. V dropped 4 bases and J dropped 4; count of bases not matched to a gene: 6.

This sequence joins TRBV7-9 and TRBJ2-3; unclear D gene. Trimming cost V 5 bases and J 0 bases, with 9 bases left between them. The CDR3 is 14 residues long. Germline V gene sequence: CDR1 SEHNR, CDR2 FQNEAQ (reference sequence). CDR3 in amino acids: CASSGIMSTDTQYF. CDR3 bases: TGTGCCAGCAGCGGGATTATGAGCACAGATACGCAGTATTTT.

The chain carries TRBV20-1 and TRBJ2-5; D perhaps matches TRBD2 (6 bases). Germline CDR1 reads DFQATT; CDR2 reads SNEGSKA (reference sequence). CDR3 length equals 14 residues. Trimming removed 1 base from V and 5 bases from J, with 14 bases in between. CDR3 residues: CSARVTTSRETQYF. DNA for the CDR3: TGCAGTGCTAGAGTAACCACTAGCCGTGAGACCCAGTACTTC.

This clonotype was seen at least ten times. V and J are TRBV6-2 or TRBV6-3 and TRBJ2-1; a weak D match, TRBD2 (7 bases). The CDR3 is 13 amino acids. V was shortened by 10 bases and J by 3 bases, with 13 bases between the two germline ends. Per the germline V gene, CDR1 is MNHEY and CDR2 is SVGEGT. The CDR3 nucleotides read TGTGCCACCGGGGGGCAAATCTACAATGAGCAGTTCTTC. Its translation: CATGGQIYNEQFF.

This clonotype was found many times. The chain recombines TRBV27 with TRBJ1-1, with 9 bases fitting TRBD1. J gave up 5 bases and V 3 bases, and 10 bases lay outside the gene matches. This CDR3 has 16 residues. CDR1 and CDR2 (germline): MNHEY, SMNVEV (reference sequence). CDR3 DNA: TGTGCCAGCAGTTTCCTTTATACAGGGGGCGCGACTGAAGCTTTCTTT. Its translation: CASSFLYTGGATEAFF.

The sample holds a few counts of this clonotype. This chain connects TRBV3-1 to TRBJ1-3; D may be TRBD1 (5 bases). Trimming stripped 0 bases from V and 2 bases from J, with 14 bases between. Germline CDR1 is LGHDT and CDR2 is YNNKEL (reference sequence). CDR3 size: 17 residues. The CDR3 DNA reads TGTGCCAGCAGCCAAGAAGGCTGGGGGGTCCCTGGAAACACCATATATTTT. Amino acid sequence: CASSQEGWGVPGNTIYF.

This clonotype has a count of ten or more. The rearrangement links TRBV10-3 to TRBJ2-6; maybe TRBD2 (6 bases). The CDR3 has 15 amino acids. The V and J ends lost 10 bases and 0 bases respectively, with 13 bases between them. Germline V gene lookup returns CDR1 ENHRY and CDR2 SYGVKD. This CDR3 is CATQDGGSGANVLTF. Here the CDR3 DNA reads TGTGCCACTCAGGACGGGGGCTCTGGGGCCAACGTCCTGACTTTC.